These T cell receptor beta chains were read from a single sample in a study of circulating and synovial CD4+ cells in juvenile arthritis. Here immunoSEQ multiplex PCR was the method, and the copy in TCRdb shows in-frame clones only, minus some. The sample lists 15,000 to 20,000 clones; about 90% were seen once. Sequencing was carried out using CD4+ T cells from blood. These receptors came from a human donor with juvenile idiopathic arthritis. The conserved cysteine and the conserved F or W are not part of the CDR3 here. Each record gives: V gene, J gene, CDR3 protein.

v_gene: TRBV10-2; j_gene: TRBJ2-2; CDR3aa: ASRRGGLGELF
v_gene: TRBV5-1; j_gene: TRBJ2-4; CDR3aa: ASSEGRSGRGIQY
v_gene: TRBV7-2; j_gene: TRBJ2-7; CDR3aa: ASSATSGGPQQY
v_gene: TRBV12-5; j_gene: TRBJ1-1; CDR3aa: ASGLDPGGRNTEAF
v_gene: TRBV23-1; j_gene: TRBJ1-2; CDR3aa: ASSHPDKACGYGYT
v_gene: TRBV5-1; j_gene: TRBJ2-7; CDR3aa: ASSKTGATYEQY
v_gene: TRBV27; j_gene: TRBJ2-3; CDR3aa: ASSRRASGGTDTQY
v_gene: TRBV11-1; j_gene: TRBJ1-1; CDR3aa: ASSPRDGAMNTEAF
v_gene: TRBV4-1; j_gene: TRBJ2-1; CDR3aa: ASSQGGAGGSHNEQF
v_gene: TRBV18; j_gene: TRBJ1-1; CDR3aa: ASSNRAEGVPEAF
v_gene: TRBV7-2; j_gene: TRBJ2-7; CDR3aa: ASSSNSGTTYEQY
v_gene: TRBV5-1; j_gene: TRBJ1-2; CDR3aa: ASSLASGDGYT
v_gene: TRBV27; j_gene: TRBJ1-2; CDR3aa: ASSSDTLYGYT
v_gene: TRBV27; j_gene: TRBJ1-2; CDR3aa: ASSLSEQGNYGYT
v_gene: TRBV10-2; j_gene: TRBJ1-1; CDR3aa: ASTGGGSLPTEAF
v_gene: TRBV5-8; j_gene: TRBJ2-7; CDR3aa: ASSLEHSYEQY
v_gene: TRBV19; j_gene: TRBJ1-1; CDR3aa: ASRGGPNTEAF
v_gene: TRBV2; j_gene: TRBJ2-5; CDR3aa: ASSRRAGGETQY
v_gene: TRBV7-2; j_gene: TRBJ1-2; CDR3aa: ASSPLQGGSVGGYT
v_gene: TRBV18; j_gene: TRBJ2-3; CDR3aa: ASSPASGGSTDTQY
v_gene: TRBV4-1; j_gene: TRBJ2-3; CDR3aa: ASSRDAVEGRRIGDTQY
v_gene: TRBV7-9; j_gene: TRBJ2-7; CDR3aa: ASSPKIGEEYEQY
v_gene: TRBV5-8; j_gene: TRBJ2-3; CDR3aa: ASSSTRLVYTDTQY
v_gene: TRBV6-5; j_gene: TRBJ1-2; CDR3aa: ASSRDSYGYT
v_gene: TRBV11-2; j_gene: TRBJ2-3; CDR3aa: ASSRLAGEGTQY
v_gene: TRBV6-5; j_gene: -; CDR3aa: ASRRILAGSYEQY
v_gene: TRBV7-2; j_gene: TRBJ2-7; CDR3aa: ASSLGQGAEQY
v_gene: TRBV7-6; j_gene: TRBJ2-7; CDR3aa: ASSRQEGAYEQY
v_gene: TRBV5-6; j_gene: TRBJ1-2; CDR3aa: ASTPMEGPGQHYGYT
v_gene: TRBV5-4; j_gene: TRBJ2-2; CDR3aa: ASSHQQETNTGELF
v_gene: TRBV2; j_gene: TRBJ2-7; CDR3aa: ASSALVSNYEQY
v_gene: TRBV5-4; j_gene: TRBJ1-2; CDR3aa: ASSPDSDYGYT
v_gene: TRBV5-1; j_gene: TRBJ2-5; CDR3aa: ASSPGTSPETQY